What follows are 32 T cell receptor beta chains derived from one specimen sequenced in a study of blood T cell repertoires in COVID-19. Assay: immunoSEQ multiplex PCR; the TCRdb copy retains only in-frame clones and omits some. The profile shows roughly 250,000 clones, approximately 85% of them singletons. Sample: PBMCs or T cells enriched from blood (not recorded which). Every receptor here comes from a woman aged 30 to 39 who had recovered from COVID-19.

This chain uses TRBV5-1 with TRBJ2-5; 11 nucleotides agree with TRBD2. This CDR3 spans 15 amino acids. The V and J ends lost 8 bases and 1 base, in that order; junction bases with no gene match: 7. Germline loops: CDR1 SGHRS, CDR2 YFSETQ. This CDR3 is CASKELAGAQETQYF. The CDR3 bases are TGCGCCAGTAAGGAACTAGCGGGGGCCCAAGAGACCCAGTACTTC.

The J gene is TRBJ2-3, the V gene TRBV11-2; TRBD2 matches 7 bases. J was trimmed by 2 bases and V by 4 bases; bases with no gene match: 12. Germline CDR1 reads SGHAT; CDR2 reads FQNNGV. This CDR3 is 17 amino acids long. The CDR3 is CASSSLPGGGFTDTQYF. In DNA, the CDR3 is TGTGCCAGCAGCTCACTCCCTGGCGGGGGATTCACAGATACGCAGTATTTT.

This sequence joins TRBV27 and TRBJ2-2; 8 bases agree with TRBD2. Trimming cost V 6 bases and J 7 bases; bases outside gene matches: 7. The germline gives CDR1 MNHEY, CDR2 SMNVEV (reference sequence). This CDR3 is 14 amino acids long. DNA for the CDR3: TGTGCCAGCAGGGTAGCGGGACGGGGCGGGGAGCTGTTTTTT. Translation gives CASRVAGRGGELFF.

The rearrangement joins TRBV5-1 to TRBJ1-6; D gene ambiguous. Trimming left V 2 bases short and J 1 base short, with 7 bases between. Germline values: CDR1 SGHRS, CDR2 YFSETQ. The CDR3 runs 15 residues. The CDR3 nucleotides are TGCGCCAGCAGCTTTACGGGGTCCTATAATTCACCCCTCCACTTT. Translation: CASSFTGSYNSPLHF.

The chain is built from TRBV7-2 and TRBJ2-5; TRBD2 agrees at 8 bases. Germline V CDR1 and CDR2: SGHTA, FQGNSA. The CDR3 is 14 residues long. J lost 2 bases, V lost 3 bases, and 2 bases had no gene match. In nucleotides, the CDR3 is TGTGCCAGCAGCTTTACTAGCGGACAAGAGACCCAGTACTTC. It yields the protein CASSFTSGQETQYF.

The chain couples TRBV5-1 to TRBJ1-3, with no clear D. CDR1 and CDR2 (germline): SGHRS, YFSETQ. Trimming pared 1 base from V and 1 base from J, leaving 6 bases between. The CDR3 runs to 14 residues. The CDR3 spells CASSLRGSGNTIYF. The CDR3 DNA sequence: TGCGCCAGCAGCTTGCGAGGGTCTGGAAACACCATATATTTT.

The gene calls are TRBV10-1 and TRBJ1-6, with no clear D. The length of the CDR3 is 14 residues. Trimming stripped 0 bases from V and 10 bases from J, with 10 bases between. In germline, CDR1 is WNHNN, CDR2 SYGVQD (reference sequence). The CDR3 DNA reads TGCGCCAGCAGTGAGTCGGGAGAGGCATCACCCCTCCACTTT. Its protein is CASSESGEASPLHF.

V is TRBV3-1 (or the pseudogene TRBV3-2) and J is TRBJ1-5; TRBD1 aligns across 10 bases. Germline CDR1 is LGHDT and CDR2 is YNNKEL (reference sequence). The CDR3 length is 18 residues. V gave up 1 base and J gave up 6 bases; unmatched junction bases: 12. The CDR3 protein is CASSQGHGQGVWSQPQHF. The CDR3 DNA follows: TGTGCCAGCAGCCAAGGCCACGGACAGGGGGTATGGAGTCAGCCCCAGCATTTT.

The chain joins TRBV21-1 to TRBJ2-7; TRBD1, the D gene given by the table, was not confirmed from the DNA. TRBV21-1 is deemed a pseudogene. CDR3 size: 14 residues. The DNA for the CDR3 is TGTGCCAGCAGCAAAGCGTCCAGGTCCAACGAGCAGTACTTC. Protein: CASSKASRSNEQYF.

The genes are TRBV4-1 and TRBJ2-5, with 8 bases that match TRBD2. The germline V gene has CDR1 MGHRA and CDR2 YSYEKL. This CDR3 is built from 15 residues. With 4 bases clipped from V and 3 bases from J, the junction kept 7 bases outside the gene matches. CDR3 sequence reads: CASSLGRGEKETQYF. The CDR3 bases are TGCGCCAGCAGCCTAGGGCGGGGGGAAAAAGAGACCCAGTACTTC.

V is TRBV3-1 (or the pseudogene TRBV3-2) and J is TRBJ2-2; 7 nucleotides match TRBD2. Germline trimming cut 0 bases from V and 6 bases from J; bases unmatched to any gene: 7. The CDR3 is 16 residues long. The germline V gene has CDR1 LGHDT and CDR2 YNNKEL (reference sequence). This chain's CDR3 is CASSQDFGGRAGELFF. The CDR3 DNA follows: TGTGCCAGCAGCCAAGATTTTGGGGGGAGGGCCGGGGAGCTGTTTTTT.

The genes are TRBV21-1 and TRBJ1-2; TRBD1, the table's D call, was not compared with the DNA. TRBV21-1 is a pseudogene segment. The CDR3 totals 16 residues. The CDR3 region is CASSKDGDRLTYGYTF. The CDR3 bases are TGTGCCAGCAGCAAAGACGGGGACAGGCTTACCTATGGCTACACCTTC.

This chain links TRBV11-2 with TRBJ1-1; D not resolved. Germline V gives CDR1 SGHAT, CDR2 FQNNGV. The CDR3 contains 14 residues. V lost 1 base and J 6 bases, leaving 12 bases between the germline ends. CDR3 region: CASSLGMGASEAFF. CDR3 DNA: TGTGCCAGCAGCTTAGGAATGGGAGCGTCTGAAGCTTTCTTT.

The chain uses TRBV27 and TRBJ2-3, with 10 bases that match TRBD2. V shed 6 bases and J 5 bases; nucleotides not matched to a gene: 11. In germline, CDR1 is MNHEY, CDR2 SMNVEV (reference sequence). The CDR3 loop spans 16 amino acids. The CDR3 spells CASSHSPSGGGDTQYF. In DNA form, the CDR3 reads TGTGCCAGCAGCCACTCCCCTAGCGGGGGAGGAGATACGCAGTATTTT.

The chain couples TRBV6-5 to TRBJ1-2; 8 nucleotides agree with TRBD1. The CDR3 covers 15 residues. J lost 4 bases, V lost 4 bases, and 8 bases had no gene match. CDR1 is MNHEY, CDR2 SVGAGI, per germline. The CDR3 DNA reads TGTGCCAGCAGTTTCCGCGTTACAGGGGGCTATGGCTACACCTTC. Its protein is CASSFRVTGGYGYTF.

This clone was seen more than once but under ten times. The rearrangement uses TRBV7-9 and TRBJ1-6, with 9 bases lining up with TRBD1. With 6 bases clipped from V and 7 bases from J, the junction kept 1 base outside the gene matches. CDR3 size: 13 residues. Germline lookup yields CDR1 SEHNR and CDR2 FQNEAQ (reference sequence). The CDR3 here is CASRGTGNSPLHF. The CDR3 nucleotides read TGTGCCAGCAGGGGGACAGGGAATTCACCCCTCCACTTT.

The chain is built from TRBV3-1 (or the pseudogene TRBV3-2) and TRBJ2-3; D unclear. CDR1 is LGHDT, CDR2 YNNKEL, per germline (reference sequence). The CDR3 spans 13 residues. V lost 6 bases and J 0 bases, leaving 7 bases between the germline ends. CDR3 sequence reads: CASRLHSTDTQYF. The DNA for the CDR3 is TGTGCCAGCAGACTCCATAGCACAGATACGCAGTATTTT.

There are a few counts of this clone. The chain carries TRBV5-1 and TRBJ2-4; 8 nucleotides match TRBD2. V lost 2 bases, J lost 3 bases, and 4 bases stayed unmatched. CDR3 size: 15 residues. Germline values: CDR1 SGHRS, CDR2 YFSETQ. CDR3 sequence (DNA): TGCGCCAGCAGCTTTCGCGGGGGGAACAAAAACATTCAGTACTTC. Translating it yields CASSFRGGNKNIQYF.

J is TRBJ1-1 and V is TRBV27; 11 bases are a match to TRBD1. Germline CDR1 reads MNHEY; CDR2 reads SMNVEV (reference sequence). The V gene end was trimmed by 5 bases and the J gene end by 3 bases; junction bases not matched to a gene: 8. CDR3 length: 16 amino acids. In DNA, the CDR3 is TGTGCCAGCAGTCCCTGGGACAGGGGGGAAGACACTGAAGCTTTCTTT. It specifies CASSPWDRGEDTEAFF.

The V and J genes are TRBV28 and TRBJ1-4, with unresolved D. The V and J ends lost 8 bases and 7 bases respectively, with 11 bases between them. Germline CDR1 is MDHEN and CDR2 is SYDVKM. The CDR3 covers 12 residues. CDR3 DNA sequence: TGTGCCAGCGCCCCCGAGCGTGAAAAACTGTTTTTT. Amino acid sequence: CASAPEREKLFF.

The table lists this clone with a few counts. This sequence joins TRBV3-1 (or the pseudogene TRBV3-2) and TRBJ1-2; no definite D call. The CDR3 consists of 12 residues. CDR1 and CDR2 from the germline V gene are LGHDT and YNNKEL (reference sequence). V was trimmed by 4 bases and J by 4 bases, leaving 7 bases between them. This CDR3 is CASSLTRYGYTF. Here the CDR3 DNA reads TGTGCCAGCAGCCTTACACGCTATGGCTACACCTTC.

The V gene is TRBV12-5, the J gene TRBJ2-3; 10 bases align to TRBD2. The CDR3 length is 17 residues. CDR1 and CDR2 from the germline V gene are LGHNT and FRNRAP. The V and J ends lost 4 bases and 7 bases, in that order; junction bases with no gene match: 14. The CDR3 bases are TGTGCTAGTGGTTCTCAGGCGGAACTAGCGGGGAGGCATACGCAGTATTTT. Its translation is CASGSQAELAGRHTQYF.

The chain couples TRBV5-6 to TRBJ2-2, with a weak D call TRBD2 (6 bases). CDR3 size: 16 residues. Trimming removed 0 bases at V and 0 bases at J, with 9 bases between. CDR1 and CDR2 from the germline V gene are SGHDT and YYEEEE. The CDR3 region is CASSLEGGTNTGELFF. The CDR3 DNA is TGTGCCAGCAGCTTGGAGGGAGGAACGAACACCGGGGAGCTGTTTTTT.

V and J are TRBV29-1 and TRBJ1-1; TRBD1 aligns across 8 bases. Per the germline V gene, CDR1 is SQVTM and CDR2 is ANQGSEA. The ends lost 6 bases at V and 1 base at J; junction bases unmatched: 1. The CDR3 is 12 residues long. CDR3 nucleotide sequence: TGCAGCGTCGACAGGGGGAACACTGAAGCTTTCTTT. This gives the protein CSVDRGNTEAFF.

This chain joins TRBV27 and TRBJ2-7; no reliable D call. CDR1 is MNHEY, CDR2 SMNVEV, per germline (reference sequence). V was pared by 3 bases and J by 3 bases, with 6 bases between. The CDR3 is made up of 12 amino acids. This CDR3 is CASSFSSYEQYF. In DNA, the CDR3 is TGTGCCAGCAGTTTCTCCAGCTACGAGCAGTACTTC.

This clone was seen a few times. The rearrangement joins TRBV3-1 (or the pseudogene TRBV3-2) to TRBJ2-6; D unresolved. This CDR3 has 16 residues. CDR1 is LGHDT and CDR2 is YNNKEL in the germline V gene (reference sequence). V dropped 1 base and J dropped 3 bases, with 10 bases sitting between them. Here the CDR3 reads CASSQAGVGGANVLTF. For the CDR3, the DNA is TGTGCCAGCAGCCAAGCTGGAGTTGGTGGGGCCAACGTCCTGACTTTC.

The chain has TRBV29-1 and TRBJ2-3; D perhaps matches TRBD2 (6 bases). The CDR3 totals 14 residues. Trimming removed 5 bases at V and 6 bases at J, with 18 bases between. The germline V gene encodes CDR1 SQVTM and CDR2 ANQGSEA. The CDR3: CSVLPGTPEDTQYF. CDR3 in DNA: TGCAGCGTTCTACCCGGGACTCCCGAGGATACGCAGTATTTT.

Sample share makes this clone medium-sized. This rearrangement joins TRBV4-2 to TRBJ1-1; 7 bases align to TRBD1. This CDR3 has 15 amino acids. Losses at the gene ends were 0 bases for V and 6 bases for J; bases not matched to a gene: 7. The germline CDR1 and CDR2 sequences are LGHNA and YNFKEQ. DNA of the CDR3: TGTGCCAGCAGCCAAGATCCTACAGGGGCGGCTGAAGCTTTCTTT. Its translation: CASSQDPTGAAEAFF.

This clone was picked up many times. V is TRBV7-9 and J is TRBJ2-7, with TRBD2 as a possible D gene (6 bases). V was trimmed by 10 bases and J by 1 base, leaving 17 bases between them. CDR3 length: 14 amino acids. Germline V gives CDR1 SEHNR, CDR2 FQNEAQ (reference sequence). CDR3 residues: CATVIEGGSYEQYF. The CDR3, as DNA: TGTGCCACCGTAATAGAGGGAGGATCCTACGAGCAGTACTTC.

The chain's CDR3 is CASSIDPGRETQYF. The DNA for the CDR3 is TGTGCCAGTAGTATAGATCCGGGAAGGGAGACCCAGTACTTC. The chain employs TRBV19 and TRBJ2-5, with D possibly TRBD2 on 5 matching bases. There are 14 residues in the CDR3. The germline V and J ends were trimmed by 0 bases and 5 bases, with 10 bases remaining between them. CDR1 and CDR2 (germline): LNHDA, SQIVND (reference sequence).

The chain couples TRBV2 to TRBJ1-1, with a tentative D call TRBD1 (6 bases). CDR1 and CDR2 from the germline V gene are SNHLY and FYNNEI. The CDR3 loop spans 12 amino acids. Trimming stripped 5 bases from V and 4 bases from J, with 8 bases between. This CDR3 reads CASSQGRTEAFF. CDR3 DNA sequence: TGTGCCAGCAGTCAGGGGCGCACTGAAGCTTTCTTT.

This clone was detected only once. The CDR3 loop is CASSDESNTEAFF. Here the CDR3 DNA reads TGTGCCAGCAGTGATGAGTCGAACACTGAAGCTTTCTTT. V gene TRBV2 combines with J gene TRBJ1-1; D not certain. The V and J ends lost 3 bases and 1 base respectively, with 6 bases between them. The germline CDR1 and CDR2 sequences are SNHLY and FYNNEI. The CDR3 loop spans 13 amino acids.